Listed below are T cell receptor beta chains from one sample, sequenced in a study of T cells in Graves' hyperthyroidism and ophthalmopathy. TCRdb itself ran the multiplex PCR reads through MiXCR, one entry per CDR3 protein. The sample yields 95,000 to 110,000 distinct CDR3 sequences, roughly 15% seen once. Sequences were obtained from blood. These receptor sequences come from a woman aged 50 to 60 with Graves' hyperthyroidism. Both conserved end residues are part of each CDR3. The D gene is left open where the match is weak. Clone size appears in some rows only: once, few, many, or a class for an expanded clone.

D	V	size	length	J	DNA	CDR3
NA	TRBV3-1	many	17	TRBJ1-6	TGTGCCAGCAGCCCCGATTTGCCCCGTCGCGGCGGTTCACCCCTCCACTTT	CASSPDLPRRGGSPLHF
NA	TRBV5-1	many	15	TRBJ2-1	TGCGCCAGCAGCTTAGCCGGGGATTCCTACAATGAGCAGTTCTTC	CASSLAGDSYNEQFF
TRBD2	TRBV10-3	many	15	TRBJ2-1	TGTGCCATCAGCCGAGGGACTAGCGGGGAGCGTGAGCAGTTCTTC	CAISRGTSGEREQFF
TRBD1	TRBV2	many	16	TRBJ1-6	TGTGCCAGCAGTGAATCGGGGACAGACATTAATTCACCCCTCCACTTT	CASSESGTDINSPLHF
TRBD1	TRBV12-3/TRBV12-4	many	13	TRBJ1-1	TGTGCCAGCACTGAGGACAGGGGCACTGAAGCTTTCTTT	CASTEDRGTEAFF
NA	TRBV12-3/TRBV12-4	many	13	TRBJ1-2	TGTGCCAGCAGTCCTGGGCCTTTGGGAGGCTACACCTTC	CASSPGPLGGYTF
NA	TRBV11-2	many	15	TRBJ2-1	TGTGCCAGCAGCTCCGGGCGTGGGAGAGGGAATGAGCAGTTCTTC	CASSSGRGRGNEQFF
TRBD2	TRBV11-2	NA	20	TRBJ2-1	TGTGCCAGCAGCACACTAAGCCCCTCGACTAGCGGGAGGCACAACAATGAGCAGTTCTTC	CASSTLSPSTSGRHNNEQFF
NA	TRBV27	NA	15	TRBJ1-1	TGTGCCAGCAGGGCCCCAGGGTTACGAAACACTGAAGCTTTCTTT	CASRAPGLRNTEAFF
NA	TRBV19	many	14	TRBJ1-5	TGTGCCAGTAGTACCGGACAGCGTCATCAGCCCCAGCATTTT	CASSTGQRHQPQHF
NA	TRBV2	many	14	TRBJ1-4	TGTGCCAGCAGGGCCGACAGTTTGGACGGAAAACTGTTTTTT	CASRADSLDGKLFF
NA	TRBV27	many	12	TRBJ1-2	TGTGCCAGCAGTTCCATTGGGAGCGGCTACACCTTC	CASSSIGSGYTF
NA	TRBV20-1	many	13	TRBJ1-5	TGCAGTGCTATGTCAGGAGGCAATCAGCCCCAGCATTTT	CSAMSGGNQPQHF
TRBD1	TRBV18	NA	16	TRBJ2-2	TGTGCCAGCTCACCAGGACAGGGTACAACCACCGGGGAGCTGTTTTTT	CASSPGQGTTTGELFF
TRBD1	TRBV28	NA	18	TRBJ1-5	TGTGCCAGCAGTTTAGAAGTAGGCGGGACAGGGGGGGATCAGCCCCAGCATTTT	CASSLEVGGTGGDQPQHF
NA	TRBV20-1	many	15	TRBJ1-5	TGCAGTGCTACCCCGAGGGGGGCGGGCAATCAGCCCCAGCATTTT	CSATPRGAGNQPQHF
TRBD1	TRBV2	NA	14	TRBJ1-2	TGTGCCAGCAGTCTCGTTGGACAGGGCTATGGCTACACCTTC	CASSLVGQGYGYTF
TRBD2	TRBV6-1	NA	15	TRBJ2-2	TGTGCCAGCAGTGAACTAGCGGGGGGCACCGGGGAGCTGTTTTTT	CASSELAGGTGELFF
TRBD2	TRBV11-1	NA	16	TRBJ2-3	TGTGCCAGCAGCTTAGGAAGCGGGAGATGGGCAGATACGCAGTATTTT	CASSLGSGRWADTQYF
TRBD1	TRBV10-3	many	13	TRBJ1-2	TGTGCCATCAGCCGGGACAGGGTAAATGGCTACACCTTC	CAISRDRVNGYTF
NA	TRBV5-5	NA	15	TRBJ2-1	TGTGCCAGCAGCTTCCAGGGGAGCTCCTACAATGAGCAGTTCTTC	CASSFQGSSYNEQFF
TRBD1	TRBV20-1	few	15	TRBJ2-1	TGCAGTGCTAGAGATTCCGGGACAGGCGTTTTTGAGCAGTTCTTC	CSARDSGTGVFEQFF
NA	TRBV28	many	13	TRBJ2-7	TGTGCCAGCAATACAGGCAGCTCCTACGAGCAGTACTTC	CASNTGSSYEQYF
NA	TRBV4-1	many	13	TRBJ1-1	TGCGCCAGCAGCCAAGGGGGCGGTTGGAATGCTTTCTTT	CASSQGGGWNAFF
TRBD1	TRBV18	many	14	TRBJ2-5	TGTGCCAGCTCACCGACAGGGAGTAGTGGGACCCAGTACTTC	CASSPTGSSGTQYF
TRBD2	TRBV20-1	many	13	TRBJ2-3	TGCAGTGCTAAAGGACTAGCGGTTGATACGCAGTATTTT	CSAKGLAVDTQYF
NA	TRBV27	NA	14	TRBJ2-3	TGTGCCAGCATCCCTGGGGGCGGCACAGATACGCAGTATTTT	CASIPGGGTDTQYF
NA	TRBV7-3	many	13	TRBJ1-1	TGTGCCAGCAGCGCCGTAGGGAACACTGAAGCTTTCTTT	CASSAVGNTEAFF
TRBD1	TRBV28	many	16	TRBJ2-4	TGTGCCAGCAGTTCAACAGGGGGCTGGGGCAAAAACATTCAGTACTTC	CASSSTGGWGKNIQYF
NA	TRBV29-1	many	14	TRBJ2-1	TGCAGCGTTGATGATCGCGGTAGCTACAATGAGCAGTTCTTC	CSVDDRGSYNEQFF
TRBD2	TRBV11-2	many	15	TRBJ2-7	TGTGCCAGCAGCTTAGGTGGGACTAGCTTGTACGAGCAGTACTTC	CASSLGGTSLYEQYF
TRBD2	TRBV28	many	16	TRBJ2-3	TGTGCCAGCGCCCACCTCGGCGGGGGGTTTCCAGATACGCAGTATTTT	CASAHLGGGFPDTQYF
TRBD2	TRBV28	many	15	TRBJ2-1	TGTGCCTCCTTGGGACTAGCGGGAGGGGGGGGTGAGCAGTTCTTC	CASLGLAGGGGEQFF
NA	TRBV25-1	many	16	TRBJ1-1	TGTGCCAGCAGTGGATTCGAGAGGGGTCCGAACACTGAAGCTTTCTTT	CASSGFERGPNTEAFF
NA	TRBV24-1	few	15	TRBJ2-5	TGTGCCACCAGTGATCTCCACCAGGGAGGAGAGACCCAGTACTTC	CATSDLHQGGETQYF
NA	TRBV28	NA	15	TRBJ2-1	TGTGCCAGCAGTTTAATTGCCTTCCCCTACAATGAGCAGTTCTTC	CASSLIAFPYNEQFF
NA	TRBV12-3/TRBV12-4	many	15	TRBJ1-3	TGTGCCAGCAGTTCATCGGCCGACTCTGGAAACACCATATATTTT	CASSSSADSGNTIYF
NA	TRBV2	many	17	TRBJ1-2	TGTGCCAGCAGTGAAAGGTACCGGCCCGACTCATACTATGGCTACACCTTC	CASSERYRPDSYYGYTF
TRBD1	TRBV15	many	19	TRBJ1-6	TGTGCCACCAGCAGAGATCTGGACGTGGGGACAGGGGGTAATTCACCCCTCCACTTT	CATSRDLDVGTGGNSPLHF
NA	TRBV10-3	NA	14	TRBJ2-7	TGTGCCATCAGTGAGTCCCTCGGAGCCTACGAGCAGTACTTC	CAISESLGAYEQYF
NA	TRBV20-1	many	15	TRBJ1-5	TGCAGTGCTAGAACCTCTAGCCTAGGGTTTCAGCCCCAGCATTTT	CSARTSSLGFQPQHF
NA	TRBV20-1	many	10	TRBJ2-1	TGCAGTGCCGACATCAATGAGCAGTTCTTC	CSADINEQFF
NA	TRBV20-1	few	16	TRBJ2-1	TGCAGTGCTAGAGCGACTCAAAGGAGCTCCTACAATGAGCAGTTCTTC	CSARATQRSSYNEQFF
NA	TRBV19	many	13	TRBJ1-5	TGTGCCAGTAGGCGGACTCACCGTCAGCCCCAGCATTTT	CASRRTHRQPQHF
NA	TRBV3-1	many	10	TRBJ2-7	TGTGCCAGATTCTCCTACGAGCAGTACTTC	CARFSYEQYF